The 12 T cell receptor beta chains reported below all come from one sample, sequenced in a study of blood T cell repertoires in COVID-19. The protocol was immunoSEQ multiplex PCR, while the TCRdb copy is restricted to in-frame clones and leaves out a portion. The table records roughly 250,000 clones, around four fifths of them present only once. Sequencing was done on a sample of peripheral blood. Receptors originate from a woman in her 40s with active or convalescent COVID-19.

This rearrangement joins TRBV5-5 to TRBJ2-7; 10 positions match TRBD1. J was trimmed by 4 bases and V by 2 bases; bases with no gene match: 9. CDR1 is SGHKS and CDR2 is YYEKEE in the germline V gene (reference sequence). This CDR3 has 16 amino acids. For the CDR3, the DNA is TGTGCCAGCAGCTTTAGTTTTGGGACAGGGGTTTACGAGCAGTACGTC. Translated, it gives CASSFSFGTGVYEQYV.

This chain's CDR3 is CASSQGVGGYTF. CDR3 sequence (DNA): TGTGCCAGCAGTCAAGGGGTCGGAGGCTACACCTTC. The chain is built from TRBV12-3 or TRBV12-4 and TRBJ1-2; possible D gene TRBD1, 5 bases. Deletions cut 5 bases from V and 8 bases from J, with 12 bases between. The CDR3 contains 12 residues.

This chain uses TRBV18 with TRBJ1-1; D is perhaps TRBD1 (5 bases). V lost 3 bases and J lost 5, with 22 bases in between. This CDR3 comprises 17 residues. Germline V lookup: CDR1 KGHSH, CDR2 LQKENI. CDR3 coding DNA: TGTGCCAGCTCACCTGTTTTTCAGGGCCCAAATGTTACTGAAGCTTTCTTT. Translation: CASSPVFQGPNVTEAFF.

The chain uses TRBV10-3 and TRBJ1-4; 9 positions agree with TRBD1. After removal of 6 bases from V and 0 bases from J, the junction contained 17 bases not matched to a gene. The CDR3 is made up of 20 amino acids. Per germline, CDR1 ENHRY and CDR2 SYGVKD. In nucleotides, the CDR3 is TGTGCCATCAGGGAGGATAGGGGACAGGGTAAACCTTCAACTAATGAAAAACTGTTTTTT. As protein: CAIREDRGQGKPSTNEKLFF.

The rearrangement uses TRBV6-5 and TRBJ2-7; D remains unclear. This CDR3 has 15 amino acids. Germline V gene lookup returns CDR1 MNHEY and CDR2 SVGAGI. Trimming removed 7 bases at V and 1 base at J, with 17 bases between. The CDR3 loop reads CASKRQHDGSYEQYV. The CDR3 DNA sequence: TGTGCCAGCAAAAGACAACATGACGGATCCTACGAGCAGTACGTC.

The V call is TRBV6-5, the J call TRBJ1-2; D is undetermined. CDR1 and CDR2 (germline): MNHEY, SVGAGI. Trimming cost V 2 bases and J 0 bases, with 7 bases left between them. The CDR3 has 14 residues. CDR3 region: CASSYASANYGYTF. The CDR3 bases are TGTGCCAGCAGTTACGCCAGCGCTAACTATGGCTACACCTTC.

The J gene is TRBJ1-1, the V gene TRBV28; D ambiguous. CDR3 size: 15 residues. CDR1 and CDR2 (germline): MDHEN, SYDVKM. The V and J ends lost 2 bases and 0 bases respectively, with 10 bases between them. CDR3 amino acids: CASSLEGTVNTEAFF. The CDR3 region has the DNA TGTGCCAGCAGTTTAGAGGGCACAGTGAACACTGAAGCTTTCTTT.

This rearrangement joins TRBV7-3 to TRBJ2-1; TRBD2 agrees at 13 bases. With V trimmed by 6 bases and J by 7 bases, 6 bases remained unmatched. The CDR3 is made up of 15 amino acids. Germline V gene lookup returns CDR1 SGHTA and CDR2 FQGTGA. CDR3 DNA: TGTGCCAGCAGTCTACTAGCGGGGGGGCAGAATGAGCAGTTCTTC. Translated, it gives CASSLLAGGQNEQFF. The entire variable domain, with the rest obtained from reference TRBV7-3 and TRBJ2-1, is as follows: GAGVSQTPSNKVTEKGKYVELRCDPISGHTALYWYRQSLGQGPEFLIYFQGTGAADDSGLPNDRFFAVRPEGSVSTLKIQRTERGDSAVYLCASSLLAGGQNEQFFGPGTRLTVL.

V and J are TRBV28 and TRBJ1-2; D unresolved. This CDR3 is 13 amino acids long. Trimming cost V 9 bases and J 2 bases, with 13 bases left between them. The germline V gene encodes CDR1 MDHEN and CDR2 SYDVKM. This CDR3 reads CASRSGQNYGYTF. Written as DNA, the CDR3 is TGTGCCAGTCGTAGTGGGCAGAACTATGGCTACACCTTC.

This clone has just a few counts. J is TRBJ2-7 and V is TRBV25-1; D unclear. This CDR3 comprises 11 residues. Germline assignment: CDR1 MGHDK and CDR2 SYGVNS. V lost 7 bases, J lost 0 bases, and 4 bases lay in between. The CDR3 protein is CASTSSYEQYF. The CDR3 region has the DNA TGTGCCAGCACCTCCTCCTACGAGCAGTACTTC.

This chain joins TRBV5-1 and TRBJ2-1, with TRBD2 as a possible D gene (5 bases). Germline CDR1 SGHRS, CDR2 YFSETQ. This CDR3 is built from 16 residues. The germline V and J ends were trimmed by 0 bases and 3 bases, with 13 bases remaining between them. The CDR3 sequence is CASSLERGLVYNEQFF. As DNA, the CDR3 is TGCGCCAGCAGCTTGGAAAGAGGGCTGGTCTACAATGAGCAGTTCTTC.

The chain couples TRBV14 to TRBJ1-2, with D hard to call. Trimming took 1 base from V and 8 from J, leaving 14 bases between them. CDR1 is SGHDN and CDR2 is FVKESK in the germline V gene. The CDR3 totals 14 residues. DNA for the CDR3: TGTGCCAGCAGCCAAGCAGAGAGAGGGTGGGGCTACACCTTC. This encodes CASSQAERGWGYTF.